Shown below are 18 T cell receptor beta chains from a single sample sequenced in a study of blood T cell repertoires in COVID-19 (dated by TCRdb to 2018 to 2021). The library was obtained by the immunoSEQ multiplex PCR assay. In TCRdb, the immuneACCESS table is reduced to in-frame sequences with V and J assigned. These tables do not hold every clone; where another copy was compared, an unresolved V gene accounts for under half, and the others remain unexplained. This sample holds approximately 160,000 clones; around 84% were observed only once. The leading ten clones occupy about 7.2% of the sample. Specimen: peripheral blood. These receptor sequences come from a woman in her forties or fifties in a cohort sampled during active or convalescent COVID-19.

V is TRBV29-1 and J is TRBJ1-1, with D possibly being TRBD1 (5 bases). The germline V and J ends were trimmed by 3 bases and 5 bases, with 13 bases remaining between them. Germline-derived CDR1 and CDR2 are SQVTM and ANQGSEA. The CDR3 is 13 amino acids. The CDR3 spells CSVDQGRGTEAFF. CDR3 sequence (DNA): TGCAGCGTTGATCAGGGAAGGGGAACTGAAGCTTTCTTT.

The rearrangement links TRBV6-2 or TRBV6-3 to TRBJ1-4, with 8 nucleotides matching TRBD1. The CDR3 runs to 19 residues. V was pared by 5 bases and J by 6 bases, with 20 bases of the junction left unmatched. Germline CDR1 MNHEY, CDR2 SVGEGT. The CDR3 spells CASSPTSPGQVSFDEKLFF. For the CDR3, the DNA is TGTGCCAGCAGTCCAACCTCACCGGGACAGGTATCTTTTGATGAAAAACTGTTTTTT.

This chain links TRBV2 with TRBJ1-5; no clear D. CDR1 SNHLY and CDR2 FYNNEI come from the germline V gene. The CDR3 loop spans 14 amino acids. Trimming took 2 bases from V and 7 from J, leaving 12 bases between them. CDR3 region: CASSETGVGQPQHF. The CDR3 DNA is TGTGCCAGCAGTGAAACCGGGGTCGGGCAGCCCCAGCATTTT.

The chain's CDR3 is CASGLGTVSYEQYF. In DNA, the CDR3 is TGTGCTAGTGGTTTGGGGACAGTCTCCTACGAGCAGTACTTC. The rearrangement links TRBV12-5 to TRBJ2-7; the D gene is possibly TRBD1 (6 bases). This CDR3 spans 14 amino acids. V lost 1 base to trimming and J lost 0 bases, with 7 bases between them. Germline V gene lookup returns CDR1 LGHNT and CDR2 FRNRAP.

The gene calls are TRBV6-1 and TRBJ1-2, with 7 nucleotides matching TRBD1. Germline V gene lookup returns CDR1 MNHNS and CDR2 SASEGT. The CDR3 is 18 residues long. V was clipped by 2 bases and J by 4 bases; unmatched bases: 16. CDR3 in amino acids: CASSETLGQFGLGYGYTF. CDR3 DNA sequence: TGTGCCAGCAGTGAAACTTTGGGACAGTTCGGTTTGGGCTATGGCTACACCTTC.

This clone has a single count. This chain joins TRBV7-6 and TRBJ2-2, with TRBD2 matching 12 bases. The ends lost 4 bases at V and 0 bases at J; junction bases unmatched: 6. Germline assignment: CDR1 SGHVS and CDR2 FNYEAQ. The CDR3 length is 18 residues. In DNA form, the CDR3 reads TGTGCCAGCAGCTCTCAGCTAGCGGGGGGGACGAACACCGGGGAGCTGTTTTTT. Translating gives CASSSQLAGGTNTGELFF.

This chain links TRBV18 with TRBJ1-1; 10 positions match TRBD1. Germline V gene lookup returns CDR1 KGHSH and CDR2 LQKENI. Trimming at V came to 6 bases and at J to 3 bases, leaving 10 bases not matched to a gene. The CDR3 sequence is 16 residues long. The DNA for the CDR3 is TGTGCCAGCTCTCCCGGACAGGGGGTTTACGACACTGAAGCTTTCTTT. This translates into CASSPGQGVYDTEAFF.

The chain uses TRBV9 and TRBJ2-2; TRBD2 matches 11 bases. With 2 bases clipped from V and 4 bases from J, the junction kept 7 bases outside the gene matches. The germline V gene encodes CDR1 SGDLS and CDR2 YYNGEE. This CDR3 has 17 amino acids. The DNA for the CDR3 is TGTGCCAGCAGCGTTCTTAGCGGGGGGGCCGGCACCGGGGAGCTGTTTTTT. Its protein is CASSVLSGGAGTGELFF.

The V call is TRBV29-1, the J call TRBJ1-2; maybe TRBD1 (6 bases). V gave up 6 bases and J gave up 3 bases, with 14 bases separating them. The V gene's germline CDR1 is SQVTM and CDR2 ANQGSEA. The CDR3 contains 13 residues. CDR3 nucleotides: TGCAGCGTGACCAGGGGTTCAGACTATGGCTACACCTTC. This sequence encodes CSVTRGSDYGYTF.

This chain connects TRBV7-2 to TRBJ1-6, with D tentatively TRBD1 (5 bases). The germline CDR1 and CDR2 sequences are SGHTA and FQGNSA. Between the trimmed V and J ends, which lost 1 base and 9 bases, there was a span of 13 bases. The CDR3 contains 15 residues. The CDR3 region has the DNA TGTGCCAGCAGCTTAGTAGGGAACGGGGGTTCACCCCTCCACTTT. Protein: CASSLVGNGGSPLHF.

The chain is built from TRBV24-1 and TRBJ2-2, with 11 bases lining up with TRBD2. The CDR3 loop spans 17 amino acids. CDR1 and CDR2 (germline): KGHDR, SFDVKD. V shed 2 bases and J 2 bases; nucleotides not matched to a gene: 3. CDR3 region: CATSDWTSGHNTGELFF. CDR3 sequence (DNA): TGTGCCACCAGTGATTGGACTAGCGGGCACAACACCGGGGAGCTGTTTTTT.

The chain uses TRBV3-1 (or the pseudogene TRBV3-2) and TRBJ1-6, with D possibly TRBD1 on 5 matching bases. With 4 bases removed from V and 12 bases from J, the gap between germline ends came to 16 bases. The CDR3 is 14 amino acids. Per germline, CDR1 LGHDT and CDR2 YNNKEL (reference sequence). This CDR3 is CASSLGGSRKPLHF. The DNA for the CDR3 is TGTGCCAGCAGCCTCGGGGGGTCCCGTAAACCCCTCCACTTT.

This clone was seen a handful of times. This chain joins TRBV29-1 and TRBJ1-5; the D gene is possibly TRBD1 (5 bases). There are 13 residues in the CDR3. V was cut by 7 bases and J by 6 bases, with 16 bases left in between. CDR1 and CDR2 from the germline V gene are SQVTM and ANQGSEA. The CDR3 is CSAKGQGGQPQHF. DNA of the CDR3: TGCAGCGCAAAAGGGCAGGGCGGTCAGCCCCAGCATTTT.

The CDR3 region is CASSERDRGRDTQYF. The CDR3 DNA sequence: TGTGCCAGCAGTGAGAGGGACAGGGGGCGGGATACGCAGTATTTT. This rearrangement joins TRBV6-1 to TRBJ2-3; 12 bases map to TRBD1. Germline lookup yields CDR1 MNHNS and CDR2 SASEGT. The CDR3 is made up of 15 amino acids. The junction had 4 bases not matched to a gene; V was cut back by 3 bases and J by 6 bases.

The rearrangement joins TRBV10-3 to TRBJ1-6, with D possibly being TRBD1 (5 bases). V lost 6 bases and J 8 bases, leaving 17 bases between the germline ends. Germline V gene data show CDR1 as ENHRY and CDR2 as SYGVKD. This CDR3 region has 15 residues. CDR3 loop: CAIRGTLAGDSPLHF. The CDR3 bases are TGTGCCATCAGGGGGACTCTAGCTGGGGATTCACCCCTCCACTTT.

V usage is TRBV10-3 and J usage is TRBJ1-2; tentatively, D is TRBD1 (6 bases). In germline, CDR1 is ENHRY, CDR2 SYGVKD. Trimming pared 1 base from V and 0 bases from J, leaving 12 bases between. This CDR3 comprises 16 residues. CDR3 in DNA: TGTGCCATCAGTGAGTATACCGGGACACCTAACTATGGCTACACCTTC. Translated: CAISEYTGTPNYGYTF.

The chain has TRBV2 and TRBJ2-3; TRBD2 matches at 12 bases. The J segment lost 2 bases and the V segment lost 9 bases, leaving 12 bases of the junction unmatched. This CDR3 is built from 17 residues. Germline V gene sequence: CDR1 SNHLY, CDR2 FYNNEI. In DNA form, the CDR3 reads TGTGCCAGATCCTCTAGCGGGGGGGCTTCGCTCACAGATACGCAGTATTTT. This encodes CARSSSGGASLTDTQYF.

This chain uses TRBV10-3 with TRBJ2-7; D is perhaps TRBD1 (6 bases). Germline CDR1 and CDR2: ENHRY and SYGVKD. The CDR3 extends over 15 amino acids. The V end was cut by 3 bases, the J end by 4 bases, with 16 bases between. The CDR3 reads CAISDQADSTYEQYF. CDR3 nucleotides: TGTGCCATCAGTGACCAGGCGGACAGCACGTACGAGCAGTACTTC.